This entry concerns a single TCR beta chain. What it recognizes is unknown. Since a much larger clone is just one base distant, this may be a read error. Transcripts of RNA were the source for amplifying TCR beta CDR3 regions. The authors performed first-round RT-PCR with HTBI primers and then a second-round multiplex PCR. TCRdb reprocessed the multiplex PCR reads with MiXCR, giving one entry per CDR3 protein. The table includes approximately 700,000 distinct CDR3 sequences, around 40% detected once. These data originate in a study of Graves' ophthalmopathy and Graves' hyperthyroidism. Looking at the study overall: Peripheral blood was obtained at first diagnosis, ahead of any treatment. Study-wide results and limits: This model predicted ophthalmopathy progression (sensitivity 65% to 71%, specificity about 72%).

This CDR3 has 16 residues. Germline V gene sequence: CDR1 LNHNV, CDR2 YYDKDF (reference sequence). This chain links TRBV15 with TRBJ1-4; TRBD1 is a possible D gene (6 bases). Sequenced material: peripheral blood. The sequence derives from an adult man with Graves' ophthalmopathy. The chain's CDR3 is CATSVPIGGDNERLFF. CDR3 coding DNA: TGTGCCACCAGCGTACCGATAGGGGGTGATAATGAAAGACTGTTTTTT. Based on the CDR3 plus reference TRBV15 and TRBJ1-4, the full variable domain is DAMVIQNPRYQVTQFGKPVTLSCSQTLNHNVMYWYQQKSSQAPKLLFHYYDKDFNNEADTPDNFQSRRPNTSFCFLDIRSPGLGDTAMYLCATSVPIGGDNERLFFGSGTQLSVL.